Listed below are T cell receptor beta chains from one sample, sequenced in a study of OX40 agonist ivuxolimab in advanced cancers. Repertoires were generated with immunoSEQ multiplex PCR, while TCRdb's copy carries only in-frame clones and drops some. The table shows around 67,000 clones, with just over 90% occurring only once. The specimen comprised CD4+ or CD8+ T cells sorted from blood, sampled in a trial of the OX40 agonist ivuxolimab. Receptors originate from an adult with an advanced solid tumor such as melanoma, head and neck, liver or kidney cancer. Each CDR3 is given with its conserved first and last residue. Fields, in order: D gene, J gene, V gene, clone size, CDR3 DNA, CDR3 protein. A D gene is named only where the DNA matches it firmly. Expanded clones are given a class, and other clones once, few, many or no size at all.

TRBD1 | TRBJ2-5 | TRBV28 | - | TGTGCCAGCAGCCTACAGGGGGCAAAGGAGACCCAGTACTTC | CASSLQGAKETQYF
- | TRBJ1-6 | TRBV28 | - | TGTGCCAGCAGTTTCAGGGGCGGGAGTTCACCCCTCCACTTT | CASSFRGGSSPLHF
- | TRBJ1-5 | TRBV2 | - | TGTGCCAGCAGTCTTTACGGCAATCAGCCCCAGCATTTT | CASSLYGNQPQHF
TRBD2 | TRBJ2-5 | TRBV7-8 | - | TGTGCCAGCAGCTTAGGGCTAGCGGGGCTCCAAGAGACCCAGTACTTC | CASSLGLAGLQETQYF
TRBD2 | TRBJ2-3 | TRBV9 | - | TGTGCCAGCAGCGTAGGGACTAGCGGCCCCACAGATACGCAGTATTTT | CASSVGTSGPTDTQYF
- | TRBJ1-1 | TRBV5-5 | - | TGTGCCAGCAGCTTGGCAGAGGAGAGGGAAGCTTTCTTT | CASSLAEEREAFF
- | TRBJ2-3 | TRBV29-1 | once | TGCAGCGCTGTTACTTCGGGCACAGATACGCAGTATTTT | CSAVTSGTDTQYF
- | TRBJ2-7 | TRBV12-5 | - | TGTGCTAGTGCGGGTAGGACGAGCGAGCAGTACTTC | CASAGRTSEQYF
- | TRBJ2-7 | TRBV2 | - | TGTGCCAGCAAAAGGGCTATCGGGAGCGAGCAGTACTTC | CASKRAIGSEQYF
- | TRBJ2-7 | TRBV25-1 | - | TGTGCCAGCAGTGGGGGGCTAGCGGACCGCCTCGAGCAGTACTTC | CASSGGLADRLEQYF
TRBD1 | TRBJ2-3 | TRBV11-3 | - | TGTGCCAGCAGCACCCAGGGGGCCGCAGATACGCAGTATTTT | CASSTQGAADTQYF
- | TRBJ1-6 | TRBV30 | few | TGTGCCTGGAGTCCTTCGAGGCCTTATTCCACCCTCCACTTT | CAWSPSRPYSTLHF
- | TRBJ2-3 | TRBV5-1 | - | TGCGCCAGCAGCTTGGGGACTAGCACAGATACGCAGTATTTT | CASSLGTSTDTQYF
- | TRBJ1-1 | TRBV6-5 | - | TGTGCCAGCAGTCGCCCCACTCAGGGTAAAACTGAAGCTTTCTTT | CASSRPTQGKTEAFF
TRBD1 | TRBJ2-3 | TRBV7-9 | - | TGTGCCAGCAGCCGGACAGGGCCAGATACGCAGTATTTT | CASSRTGPDTQYF
TRBD1 | TRBJ1-2 | TRBV29-1 | once | TGCAGCGTTGAGCCTGGAGGGGGCGGTTATGGCTACACCTTC | CSVEPGGGGYGYTF
- | TRBJ1-5 | TRBV28 | - | TGTGCCAGCAGAAGCTGGGGTGTTCCCCAGCATTTT | CASRSWGVPQHF
- | TRBJ1-4 | TRBV6-1 | - | TGTGCCAGCAGTGAACCCGGTAATGAAAAACTGTTTTTT | CASSEPGNEKLFF
TRBD1 | TRBJ2-2 | TRBV7-9 | - | TGTGCCAGCACCCGGGACAGGGTGAAGGCCGGGGAGCTGTTTTTT | CASTRDRVKAGELFF
TRBD1 | TRBJ2-1 | TRBV10-3 | - | TGTGCCATCAGCCCCTGGGGGACAGGGATTAACAATGAGCAGTTCTTC | CAISPWGTGINNEQFF
TRBD1 | TRBJ1-6 | TRBV25-1 | - | TGTGCCAGCAGTGGACAGGGCAATAATTCACCCCTCCACTTT | CASSGQGNNSPLHF
- | TRBJ2-7 | TRBV7-2 | - | TGTGCCAGCAGCTTACAGGGCTTCTACGGGCAGCAGTACTTC | CASSLQGFYGQQYF
- | TRBJ1-1 | TRBV11-3 | few | TGTGCCAGCAGCGTATCATCCACCGTCAGTGAAGCTTTCTTT | CASSVSSTVSEAFF
- | TRBJ2-3 | TRBV11-3 | - | TGTGCCAGCAGCTTAGGCGGGAGCACAGATACGCAGTATTTT | CASSLGGSTDTQYF